This record looks at one TCR beta chain sequence and its context. What antigen it recognizes has not been identified. There are no base qualities to consult, and no much larger clone falls within one base. These data originate in a study of blood T cell repertoires in COVID-19 (dated by TCRdb to 2018 to 2020). Background for the entire study: Collaborator samples came from the United States, Italy and Spain and covered acute and convalescent phases of COVID-19. Samples came from the ongoing ImmuneRACE study (first 160 participants) plus 1,254 subjects from 6 global collaborators. The dataset comprised deeply sampled blood TCRbeta repertoires from subjects exposed to, actively infected with, or recovered from COVID-19. The prospective study material was composed of cDNA or gDNA derived from T cells, B-cell-depleted T cells, or PBMCs. Where HLA class I and class II types were available, the types were taken from metadata supplied by the sample provider, not from assay-based typing. A freely available public database, intended as a resource for researchers studying the immune response to SARS-CoV-2, is where the repertoires were released. Nearly every sample came with metadata listing a de-identified subject ID, COVID-19 status, age in years and sex.

According to the germline V gene (reference sequence), CDR1 reads DFQATT and CDR2 reads SNEGSKA. Trimming at the junction amounts to 3 bases on V and 4 bases on J, and the germline ends lie 10 bases apart. The CDR3 contains 13 residues, cysteine and phenylalanine counted. Only the CDR3 portion is preserved as DNA: 39 bases, with reading frame beginning at the first base. What the study reported, not specific to this receptor: Clinical and demographic metadata were provided uncurated, with the amount varying by source and participant.

Collaborating institutions collected whole blood in K2EDTA tubes following their own protocols. For TCRbeta analysis, collaborator samples were shipped as frozen whole blood, as isolated PBMCs, or as DNA extracted from either sample type. TCRbeta CDR3 regions were amplified from genomic DNA by means of the immunoSEQ Assay, a bias-controlled multiplex PCR. Per the authors' processing: Nucleated cell counts per sample were estimated from amplification of reference gene primers within the assay. Sequence reads were collapsed and filtered to measure the absolute abundance of every unique TCRbeta CDR3 rearrangement. For each sample, productive Simpson clonality was calculated as the square root of Simpson's diversity index across productive rearrangements. Held by TCRdb, this immuneACCESS table contains in-frame sequences only and omits some clones. Under half of the omission traces to an unresolved V gene where checked; the cause of the rest is unknown. V, J and clone size are those of that table, while D and trimming were read from the DNA. The table for this sample lists roughly 150,000 clones; around 85% of them were counted only once. Clones ranked in the top ten supply more than 2% of the sample.

The TCR originated in a woman between 65 and 79 years old with acute or convalescent COVID-19. The source material was peripheral blood. Recombination linked TRBV20-1 to TRBJ2-1; TRBD2 is possibly the D segment (6 matching bases). The sequenced DNA: TGCAGTGCTAGTAAAGGGACTTACAATGAGCAGTTCTTC. Its translation reads: CSASKGTYNEQFF.